Below are 29 T cell receptor beta chains sequenced from a single sample in a study of regulatory T cells in long-lasting Graves disease. Researchers made TCR beta libraries by using iRepertoire HTBI primers and running Arm-PCR on CDR3 regions. MiXCR was run by TCRdb on the multiplex PCR reads, yielding one entry per CDR3 protein. This sample carries about 320,000 distinct CDR3 sequences, 15% to 20% of them seen once, and the ten largest clones take roughly 40%. Described time point: newly diagnosed GD, antithyroid drugs for less than 3 months. The authors made the TCR library using RNA they extracted from PBMCs. This specimen consisted of peripheral blood mononuclear cells (PBMCs), obtained at new diagnosis, from a patient treated with antithyroid drugs. The receptor source for this set is a female donor with Graves disease.

This clonotype occurred many times. This chain uses TRBV27 with TRBJ2-5; D tentatively fits TRBD1 or TRBD2 (5 bases each). This CDR3 contains 13 residues. In germline, CDR1 is MNHEY, CDR2 SMNVEV (reference sequence). Trimming left V 3 bases short and J 5 bases short, with 10 bases between. The DNA for the CDR3 is TGTGCCAGCAGTTTGAACGAGGGGGAGACCCAGTACTTC. Encoded protein: CASSLNEGETQYF.

In the case of this clonotype: This may come from a read error, since a much larger clone is one base off. The chain combines TRBV30 with TRBJ1-1, with 8 nucleotides matching TRBD1. V dropped 4 bases and J dropped 0; count of bases not matched to a gene: 16. The CDR3 loop spans 18 amino acids. The germline V gene has CDR1 GTSNPN and CDR2 SVGIG (reference sequence). The CDR3 region is CAWNLRTGPCSMNTEAFF. DNA for the CDR3: TGTGCCTGGAACCTTAGGACAGGGCCCTGCTCGATGAACACTGAAGCTTTCTTT.

The chain couples TRBV11-2 to TRBJ2-7; D gene unclear. Deletions cut 0 bases from V and 2 bases from J, with 8 bases between. This CDR3 comprises 14 residues. Germline V gives CDR1 SGHAT, CDR2 FQNNGV. Written as DNA, the CDR3 is TGTGCCAGCAGCTTAGACCGATCCACCTACGAGCAGTACTTC. Translation gives CASSLDRSTYEQYF. The whole variable domain, filled in from reference TRBV11-2 and TRBJ2-7, reads EAGVAQSPRYKIIEKRQSVAFWCNPISGHATLYWYQQILGQGPKLLIQFQNNGVVDDSQLPKDRFSAERLKGVDSTLKIQPAKLEDSAVYLCASSLDRSTYEQYFGPGTRLTVT.

Remarks on this clonotype: The likely explanation is a read error, given a far larger clone one base away. CDR3 residues: CASNDTSDTGELFF. CDR3 coding DNA: TGTGCCAGCAATGACACTAGCGACACCGGGGAGCTGTTTTTT. The gene calls are TRBV6-1 and TRBJ2-2, with 7 nucleotides matching TRBD2. The CDR3 consists of 14 residues. J gave up 3 bases and V 7 bases, and 5 bases lay outside the gene matches. The germline CDR1 and CDR2 sequences are MNHNS and SASEGT.

At least ten counts were recorded for this clonotype. The V gene is TRBV5-1, the J gene TRBJ1-2, with unresolved D. The CDR3 is made up of 13 amino acids. The germline gives CDR1 SGHRS, CDR2 YFSETQ. The V gene lost 0 bases and the J gene lost 3 bases, with 6 bases spanning the gap. CDR3: CASSLDTDYGYTF. CDR3 DNA sequence: TGCGCCAGCAGCTTGGACACGGACTATGGCTACACCTTC.

This clonotype has just a few counts. CDR3 protein: CASSLGPGNTYNEQFF. The CDR3 nucleotides are TGTGCCAGCAGCTTAGGGCCGGGCAATACGTACAATGAGCAGTTCTTC. This sequence joins TRBV11-3 and TRBJ2-1; D gene ambiguous. V lost 1 base to trimming and J lost 4 bases, with 14 bases between them. CDR1 and CDR2 from the germline V gene are SGHNT and YENEEA. The CDR3 sequence is 16 residues long.

This clonotype has ten or more counts. V usage is TRBV9 and J usage is TRBJ2-7, with D perhaps matching TRBD1 (5 bases). The germline V and J ends were trimmed by 1 base and 0 bases, with 11 bases remaining between them. This CDR3 comprises 15 residues. From germline, CDR1 is SGDLS and CDR2 YYNGEE. The CDR3: CASSVSSGPSYEQYF. The CDR3 coding sequence is TGTGCCAGCAGCGTATCATCAGGGCCCTCCTACGAGCAGTACTTC.

The table lists this clonotype with a few counts. The rearrangement uses TRBV5-1 and TRBJ2-3, with D possibly TRBD1 on 6 matching bases. With 0 bases removed from V and 0 bases from J, the gap between germline ends came to 20 bases. The length of the CDR3 is 19 residues. Germline assignment: CDR1 SGHRS and CDR2 YFSETQ. CDR3 sequence: CASSLVPPDRSRSTDTQYF. CDR3 sequence (DNA): TGCGCCAGCAGCTTGGTACCCCCTGACAGGTCCAGAAGCACAGATACGCAGTATTTT.

This clonotype was observed a few times. The chain recombines TRBV7-9 with TRBJ2-1; D is uncertain. Trimming stripped 6 bases from V and 4 bases from J, with 19 bases between. This CDR3 is built from 16 residues. The V gene's germline CDR1 is SEHNR and CDR2 FQNEAQ (reference sequence). For the CDR3, the DNA is TGTGCCAGCAGTCTCAAAACCGCCCTCGGGTACAATGAGCAGTTCTTC. Translation: CASSLKTALGYNEQFF.

This clonotype was counted many times. The chain couples TRBV20-1 to TRBJ2-7; D is uncertain. This CDR3 has 13 residues. The V end was cut by 3 bases, the J end by 5 bases, with 14 bases between. Germline V gene data show CDR1 as DFQATT and CDR2 as SNEGSKA (reference sequence). Written as DNA, the CDR3 is TGCAGTGCTAGTGATACCACCCACGACGAGCAGTACTTC. It specifies CSASDTTHDEQYF.

This clonotype was counted a few times. The chain is built from TRBV20-1 and TRBJ2-1; 7 bases agree with TRBD2. The junction had 17 bases not matched to a gene; V was cut back by 4 bases and J by 8 bases. The CDR3 has 16 amino acids. Per the germline V gene, CDR1 is DFQATT and CDR2 is SNEGSKA (reference sequence). CDR3 sequence reads: CSAKGSGGSFSDEQFF. DNA for the CDR3: TGCAGTGCTAAGGGGAGCGGCGGGAGCTTTAGCGATGAGCAGTTCTTC.

V usage is TRBV28 and J usage is TRBJ2-1, with 9 positions matching TRBD2. V lost 8 bases, J lost 6 bases, and 14 bases stayed unmatched. CDR1 is MDHEN, CDR2 SYDVKM, per germline. The length of the CDR3 is 16 residues. The CDR3: CASSLPGLAHFNEQFF. Here the CDR3 DNA reads TGTGCCAGCTCCTTACCGGGACTAGCCCACTTCAATGAGCAGTTCTTC.

In its sample, this clonotype was seen a few times. An end of the junction differs from the germline gene, which may be a read error. This rearrangement joins TRBV5-1 to TRBJ2-1; 12 positions agree with TRBD2. Germline assignment: CDR1 SGHRS and CDR2 YFSETQ. The CDR3 consists of 13 residues. The CDR3 DNA follows: TGTGCCAGTCGACTAGCGGGAGTAGGTCGGCAGTTCTTC. It translates to CASRLAGVGRQFF. The whole variable domain, filled in from reference TRBV5-1 and TRBJ2-1, reads KAGVTQTPRYLIKTRGQQVTLSCSPISGHRSVSWYQQTPGQGLQFLFEYFSETQRNKGNFPGRFSGRQFSNSRSEMNVSTLELGDSALYLCASRLAGVGRQFFGPGTRLTVL.

This clonotype came up many times. The chain joins TRBV20-1 to TRBJ2-1; 8 bases are a match to TRBD2. J gave up 4 bases and V 6 bases, and 8 bases lay outside the gene matches. There are 14 residues in the CDR3. Germline V gene lookup returns CDR1 DFQATT and CDR2 SNEGSKA (reference sequence). The CDR3 DNA reads TGCAGTGCCAGAAGCGGGAGAGGTTACAATGAGCAGTTCTTC. Its protein product is CSARSGRGYNEQFF.

This clonotype came up many times. The gene calls are TRBV6-1 and TRBJ2-3, with TRBD1 matching over 8 bases. V shed 6 bases and J 4 bases; nucleotides not matched to a gene: 15. The V gene's germline CDR1 is MNHNS and CDR2 SASEGT. This CDR3 contains 17 residues. This chain's CDR3 is CASSVWNGQGLADTQYF. DNA of the CDR3: TGTGCCAGCAGCGTCTGGAATGGACAGGGTTTGGCAGATACGCAGTATTTT.

There are many counts of this clonotype. The CDR3 loop reads CASSLAAGQGREKLFF. For the CDR3, the DNA is TGTGCCAGCAGTTTGGCCGCGGGGCAGGGTAGAGAAAAACTGTTTTTT. V is TRBV6-5 and J is TRBJ1-4; D is possibly TRBD1 (5 bases). The CDR3 is made up of 16 amino acids. Germline assignment: CDR1 MNHEY and CDR2 SVGAGI. V lost 4 bases and J 8 bases, leaving 20 bases between the germline ends.

Many counts were recorded for this clonotype. The rearrangement links TRBV6-2 or TRBV6-3 to TRBJ2-7; no definite D call. V dropped 5 bases and J dropped 2 bases, with 13 bases sitting between them. CDR3 length equals 14 residues. Germline values: CDR1 MNHEY, CDR2 SVGEGT. CDR3 coding DNA: TGTGCCAGCAGTCACGTCCCAGATACCTACGAGCAGTACTTC. It specifies CASSHVPDTYEQYF.

The table lists this clonotype with many counts. The V gene is TRBV27, the J gene TRBJ1-5, with D possibly being TRBD1 (5 bases). V was pared by 4 bases and J by 2 bases, with 15 bases between. CDR3 length equals 16 residues. CDR1 is MNHEY, CDR2 SMNVEV, per germline (reference sequence). CDR3 amino acids: CASSSTDLGRNQPQHF. CDR3 bases: TGTGCCAGCAGTTCCACGGACTTGGGGCGCAATCAGCCCCAGCATTTT.

This clonotype has ten or more counts. The V gene is TRBV28, the J gene TRBJ2-7; D not resolved. With 4 bases removed from V and 4 bases from J, the gap between germline ends came to 14 bases. The CDR3 consists of 14 residues. In germline, CDR1 is MDHEN, CDR2 SYDVKM. The CDR3 spells CASSSHSYSYEQYF. CDR3 DNA sequence: TGTGCCAGCAGTTCCCACTCGTACTCGTACGAGCAGTACTTC.

The sample holds many counts of this clonotype. The chain combines TRBV7-9 with TRBJ1-1; D is perhaps TRBD1 (6 bases). The CDR3 spans 14 residues. Trimming removed 5 bases from V and 5 bases from J, with 15 bases in between. Germline V gene sequence: CDR1 SEHNR, CDR2 FQNEAQ (reference sequence). The CDR3 DNA sequence: TGTGCCAGCAGCCTACAGGGAGAAGGTACTGAAGCTTTCTTT. This sequence encodes CASSLQGEGTEAFF.

Comments on this clonotype: One base away lies a much larger clone, so this may be a sequencing read error. The chain joins TRBV5-1 to TRBJ2-7, with D possibly TRBD2 on 6 matching bases. Between the trimmed V and J ends, which lost 4 bases and 1 base, there was a span of 9 bases. The V gene's germline CDR1 is SGHRS and CDR2 YFSETQ. The CDR3 is 13 amino acids. CDR3 sequence (DNA): TGCGCCAGCAGCCCGGGAGAGTCCTACGAGCAGTACTTC. As protein: CASSPGESYEQYF. The full variable domain, rest sourced from reference TRBV5-1 and TRBJ2-7, is KAGVTQTPRYLIKTRGQQVTLSCSPISGHRSVSWYQQTPGQGLQFLFEYFSETQRNKGNFPGRFSGRQFSNSRSEMNVSTLELGDSALYLCASSPGESYEQYFGPGTRLTVT.

This clonotype was observed many times. The rearrangement links TRBV15 to TRBJ2-7; TRBD1 might be the D (6 bases). From germline, CDR1 is LNHNV and CDR2 YYDKDF (reference sequence). Trimming pared 2 bases from V and 2 bases from J, leaving 13 bases between. The CDR3 is 15 residues long. The CDR3 is CATSRTQGTPYEQYF. Written as DNA, the CDR3 is TGTGCCACCAGCAGAACACAGGGAACTCCCTACGAGCAGTACTTC.

This clonotype was seen many times. CDR3 residues: CASSQDTFTGTEAFF. In DNA form, the CDR3 reads TGTGCCAGCAGCCAAGACACCTTTACCGGAACTGAAGCTTTCTTT. The gene calls are TRBV3-1 and TRBJ1-1, with no clear D. This CDR3 is 15 amino acids long. Germline-derived CDR1 and CDR2 are LGHDT and YNNKEL (reference sequence). Trimming stripped 0 bases from V and 5 bases from J, with 13 bases between.

This clonotype has a count of ten or more. V gene TRBV7-3 combines with J gene TRBJ2-3; D ambiguous. The CDR3 runs to 13 residues. Germline V gene lookup returns CDR1 SGHTA and CDR2 FQGTGA. V was cut by 5 bases and J by 5 bases, with 11 bases left in between. CDR3 sequence reads: CASSRSALDTQYF. DNA of the CDR3: TGTGCCAGCAGCCGAAGCGCGTTAGATACGCAGTATTTT.

With respect to this clonotype: A read error is possible here, since a much larger clone lies one base away. The CDR3 end shows no conserved phenylalanine or tryptophan, and so a read error is likely. The chain has TRBV5-1 and TRBJ2-1; the match to TRBD2 covers 10 bases. Germline V gene sequence: CDR1 SGHRS, CDR2 YFSETQ. The CDR3 loop spans 16 amino acids. The V segment lost 6 bases and the J segment 2 bases; nucleotides outside the gene matches: 8. CDR3: CASTTLAGAPYNEQFS. The CDR3 DNA follows: TGCGCCAGCACCACGCTAGCGGGAGCTCCCTACAATGAGCAGTTCTCC.

Of note for this clonotype: A read error likely explains this, since a far larger clone differs by one base. This rearrangement joins TRBV12-3 or TRBV12-4 to TRBJ2-1, with D possibly TRBD2 on 5 matching bases. Trimming took off 6 bases at V and 10 bases at J, with 16 bases between the two ends. The CDR3 runs 13 residues. CDR3 in amino acids: CASSLLGVDEQFF. CDR3 nucleotide sequence: TGTGCCAGCAGCCTCCTGGGAGTCGACGAGCAGTTCTTC.

This clonotype was picked up a small number of times. V is TRBV19 and J is TRBJ2-4, with 8 bases that match TRBD1. With 4 bases clipped from V and 5 bases from J, the junction kept 16 bases outside the gene matches. The germline V gene encodes CDR1 LNHDA and CDR2 SQIVND (reference sequence). The CDR3 has 18 amino acids. This chain's CDR3 is CASSRHLRTGFRENIQYF. CDR3 nucleotides: TGTGCCAGTAGTAGACATCTTAGGACAGGGTTTCGGGAAAACATTCAGTACTTC.

This clonotype was recorded at least ten times. The V call is TRBV12-3 or TRBV12-4, the J call TRBJ2-7; D unresolved. V lost 4 bases and J lost 5, with 12 bases in between. The CDR3 spans 13 residues. CDR3 sequence reads: CASSYSYPDEQYF. The CDR3 DNA sequence: TGTGCCAGCAGTTACTCGTACCCCGACGAGCAGTACTTC.

The chain joins TRBV20-1 to TRBJ2-1, with 11 nucleotides matching TRBD2. The length of the CDR3 is 17 residues. CDR1 DFQATT and CDR2 SNEGSKA come from the germline V gene (reference sequence). V trimming: 0 bases; J trimming: 0 bases; junction bases outside the gene matches: 4. The CDR3 sequence: CSARDPLAGGSYNEQFF. The CDR3 region has the DNA TGCAGTGCTAGAGATCCCCTAGCGGGGGGCTCCTACAATGAGCAGTTCTTC.